Shown below are 31 T cell receptor beta chains from a single sample sequenced in a study of spatial heterogeneity in lung cancer. Described time point: sample taken at primary tumor resection. TCRdb ran MiXCR on the 5' RACE reads and lists one entry per CDR3 protein. Altogether 35,000 to 50,000 distinct CDR3 sequences are present, just over 3% being singletons, with the ten largest covering approximately 35%. Specimen: normal lung tissue next to the tumor, collected at surgery. All receptors come from a male donor with early-stage non-small cell lung cancer.

This clonotype was recorded at least ten times. Here the CDR3 reads CSVEDRARWGEKLFF. The CDR3 DNA follows: TGCAGCGTTGAAGATCGAGCTCGGTGGGGTGAAAAACTGTTTTTT. V and J are TRBV29-1 and TRBJ1-4, with D uncertain. V was trimmed by 0 bases and J by 7 bases, leaving 15 bases between them. The germline V gene encodes CDR1 SQVTM and CDR2 ANQGSEA. The CDR3 length is 15 residues.

The CDR3 sequence: CASSLYLGGLAGSDTQYF. CDR3 bases: TGTGCCAGCAGTTTATACCTGGGGGGACTAGCGGGTTCAGATACGCAGTATTTT. This chain links TRBV27 with TRBJ2-3; 12 bases agree with TRBD2. Trimming at V came to 1 base and at J to 4 bases, leaving 9 bases not matched to a gene. CDR1 and CDR2 (germline): MNHEY, SMNVEV (reference sequence). The CDR3 spans 18 residues.

This clonotype has a count of ten or more. The rearrangement links TRBV6-5 to TRBJ2-3; TRBD2 matches at 8 bases. The CDR3 runs 17 residues. V shed 0 bases and J 3 bases; nucleotides not matched to a gene: 8. CDR1 and CDR2 from the germline V gene are MNHEY and SVGAGI. CDR3 DNA sequence: TGTGCCAGCAGTTACTCGATCCCCGGGAGGGCAACAGATACGCAGTATTTT. It encodes CASSYSIPGRATDTQYF.

This clonotype showed up many times. The genes are TRBV2 and TRBJ1-6; the D is unclear. Deletions cut 5 bases from V and 6 bases from J, with 14 bases between. This CDR3 has 15 residues. CDR1 and CDR2 (germline): SNHLY, FYNNEI. The CDR3 is CASSSTDGSNSPLHF. DNA of the CDR3: TGTGCCAGCAGTTCCACGGACGGATCTAATTCACCCCTCCACTTT.

This clonotype was picked up many times. The V call is TRBV7-2, the J call TRBJ1-1, with unresolved D. V was shortened by 2 bases and J by 1 base, with 11 bases between the two germline ends. CDR3 length equals 15 residues. CDR1 and CDR2 (germline): SGHTA, FQGNSA. For the CDR3, the DNA is TGTGCCAGCAGCTTAACACCCCCGGGGAACACTGAAGCTTTCTTT. Translating it yields CASSLTPPGNTEAFF.

This clonotype was counted many times. The V and J genes are TRBV27 and TRBJ1-2; D is perhaps TRBD1 (6 bases). CDR1 and CDR2 (germline): MNHEY, SMNVEV (reference sequence). This CDR3 is built from 16 residues. The V end lost 5 bases, the J end lost 8 bases, and 24 bases lay between the germline ends. The CDR3: CASSRSMGGSAGGYTF. In DNA, the CDR3 is TGTGCCAGCAGTCGCAGTATGGGGGGCTCGGCGGGCGGCTACACCTTC.

This clonotype was recorded many times. The chain uses TRBV20-1 and TRBJ2-7; no clear D gene. Germline loops: CDR1 DFQATT, CDR2 SNEGSKA (reference sequence). V was trimmed by 6 bases and J by 1 base, leaving 4 bases between them. The CDR3 has 10 amino acids. CDR3 sequence: CSASSYEQYF. The CDR3 region has the DNA TGCAGTGCCTCATCCTACGAGCAGTACTTC.

This clonotype was picked up a small number of times. J is TRBJ2-1 and V is TRBV7-9; a possible D gene is TRBD2 (6 bases). The V end lost 11 bases, the J end lost 10 bases, and 18 bases lay between the germline ends. CDR1 and CDR2 from the germline V gene are SEHNR and FQNEAQ (reference sequence). The CDR3 extends over 12 amino acids. CDR3: CAPSGGDGEQFF. The CDR3 DNA is TGTGCCCCCTCAGGAGGGGATGGGGAGCAGTTCTTC.

This clonotype appeared many times. V usage is TRBV5-1 and J usage is TRBJ1-6, with 11 bases identical to TRBD1. Unmatched junction bases numbered 9, after V lost 2 bases and J lost 8 bases. The CDR3 contains 17 residues. Germline V gene sequence: CDR1 SGHRS, CDR2 YFSETQ. The CDR3 spells CASSFGQGANGDSPLHF. For the CDR3, the DNA is TGCGCCAGCAGCTTCGGACAGGGGGCTAATGGAGATTCACCCCTCCACTTT.

A few counts support this clonotype. The V and J genes are TRBV10-3 and TRBJ1-5; 10 nucleotides align to TRBD1. This CDR3 region has 14 residues. CDR1 ENHRY and CDR2 SYGVKD come from the germline V gene. Trimming took 5 bases from V and 5 from J; bases not matched to a gene: 3. The DNA for the CDR3 is TGTGCCATCAGTAGGACAGGGGGGGATCAGCCCCAGCATTTT. This translates into CAISRTGGDQPQHF.

This clonotype has ten or more counts. The chain uses TRBV7-6 and TRBJ1-2; D is undetermined. V lost 1 base and J 4 bases, leaving 13 bases between the germline ends. The CDR3 has 15 residues. Germline CDR1 reads SGHVS; CDR2 reads FNYEAQ. The CDR3 reads CASSLDGKKGYGYTF. The CDR3 region has the DNA TGTGCCAGCAGCTTAGACGGGAAAAAAGGCTATGGCTACACCTTC.

In its sample, this clonotype was seen many times. The V call is TRBV7-2, the J call TRBJ2-2; the match to TRBD2 covers 10 bases. The CDR3 spans 16 residues. In germline, CDR1 is SGHTA, CDR2 FQGNSA. With V trimmed by 2 bases and J by 5 bases, 5 bases remained unmatched. The CDR3 bases are TGTGCCAGCAGCTTAAATAGCGGGGGGCGGACCGGGGAGCTGTTTTTT. It translates to CASSLNSGGRTGELFF.

This clonotype was seen many times. The chain employs TRBV29-1 and TRBJ2-7; 7 nucleotides match TRBD1. The V gene end was trimmed by 4 bases and the J gene end by 6 bases; junction bases not matched to a gene: 12. The CDR3 runs 14 residues. Germline-derived CDR1 and CDR2 are SQVTM and ANQGSEA. CDR3 residues: CSVVNQGDVGEQYF. The CDR3, as DNA: TGCAGCGTTGTTAATCAGGGGGATGTGGGCGAGCAGTACTTC.

This clonotype occurred many times. The chain carries TRBV5-1 and TRBJ2-1, with 8 bases aligning to TRBD2. The CDR3 loop spans 15 amino acids. The germline V gene encodes CDR1 SGHRS and CDR2 YFSETQ. The V gene end was trimmed by 5 bases and the J gene end by 5 bases; junction bases not matched to a gene: 9. The CDR3 sequence is CASRASGSQNNEQFF. CDR3 DNA sequence: TGCGCCAGCAGAGCCAGCGGGAGTCAGAACAATGAGCAGTTCTTC.

The sample holds many counts of this clonotype. The J gene is TRBJ2-7, the V gene TRBV29-1; the D gene is possibly TRBD1 (6 bases). The CDR3 is made up of 12 amino acids. Germline lookup yields CDR1 SQVTM and CDR2 ANQGSEA. The germline V and J ends were trimmed by 6 bases and 2 bases, with 11 bases remaining between them. As DNA, the CDR3 is TGCAGCGTCTCAGGGGCCGCCTACGAGCAGTACTTC. Its translation: CSVSGAAYEQYF.

This clonotype has ten or more counts. The J gene is TRBJ1-5, the V gene TRBV6-2 or TRBV6-3, with D perhaps TRBD1 (5 bases). The germline V gene has CDR1 MNHEY and CDR2 SVGEGT. The germline V and J ends were trimmed by 2 bases and 0 bases, with 8 bases remaining between them. This CDR3 has 15 amino acids. CDR3 nucleotide sequence: TGTGCCAGCAGTTACGGGGGGACTAGCAATCAGCCCCAGCATTTT. The encoded protein is CASSYGGTSNQPQHF.

This clonotype has ten or more counts. The chain links TRBV6-9 to TRBJ2-2, with D hard to call. Trimming shortened V by 6 bases and J by 5 bases, and 7 bases separated the two germline ends. Germline V gene lookup returns CDR1 MNHGY and CDR2 SVAAGI. This CDR3 spans 12 amino acids. The CDR3 coding sequence is TGTGCCAGCAGGTACCCTACCGGGGAGCTGTTTTTT. Translating gives CASRYPTGELFF.

This clonotype was observed many times. This chain connects TRBV28 to TRBJ2-5, with 7 bases lining up with TRBD1. Trimming at V came to 6 bases and at J to 5 bases, leaving 6 bases not matched to a gene. Germline V gene data show CDR1 as MDHEN and CDR2 as SYDVKM. The CDR3 runs to 13 residues. The CDR3 DNA follows: TGTGCCAGCAGCCAACAGGGGCTCGAGACCCAGTACTTC. Protein sequence: CASSQQGLETQYF.

This clonotype was observed at least ten times. The chain joins TRBV2 to TRBJ1-6; 11 positions agree with TRBD1. V trimming: 6 bases; J trimming: 7 bases; junction bases outside the gene matches: 8. The CDR3 extends over 16 amino acids. Germline V gives CDR1 SNHLY, CDR2 FYNNEI. CDR3 amino acids: CASSQEWDRGNSPLHF. In nucleotides, the CDR3 is TGTGCCAGCAGCCAGGAGTGGGACAGGGGGAATTCACCCCTCCACTTT.

Ten or more counts support this clonotype. The chain is built from TRBV27 and TRBJ2-6; D gene ambiguous. V was shortened by 2 bases and J by 0 bases, with 14 bases between the two germline ends. Germline assignment: CDR1 MNHEY and CDR2 SMNVEV (reference sequence). This CDR3 has 18 amino acids. The CDR3 DNA reads as TGTGCCAGCAGTTTAGGGCAGCCCTTTAGCTCTGGGGCCAACGTCCTGACTTTC. It yields the protein CASSLGQPFSSGANVLTF.

This clonotype was recorded many times. The genes are TRBV6-1 and TRBJ1-6, with no clear D. This CDR3 is built from 16 residues. Germline assignment: CDR1 MNHNS and CDR2 SASEGT. Trimming took 2 bases from V and 0 from J, leaving 8 bases between them. CDR3 sequence (DNA): TGTGCCAGCAGTGAAATGGGAAGCTCCTATAATTCACCCCTCCACTTT. It encodes CASSEMGSSYNSPLHF.

This clonotype was found many times. V and J are TRBV7-8 and TRBJ2-1, with D possibly TRBD2 on 6 matching bases. This CDR3 has 12 amino acids. CDR1 and CDR2 from the germline V gene are SGHVS and FQNEAQ. V was cut by 6 bases and J by 10 bases, with 13 bases left in between. CDR3 protein: CASRRGTLEQFF. CDR3 bases: TGTGCCAGCAGACGCGGGACTCTAGAGCAGTTCTTC.

This clonotype was observed at least ten times. V gene TRBV6-2 or TRBV6-3 combines with J gene TRBJ2-1; 12 bases agree with TRBD2. Trimming cost V 7 bases and J 9 bases; bases outside gene matches: 7. Germline lookup yields CDR1 MNHEY and CDR2 SVGEGT. The CDR3 consists of 14 residues. The CDR3 sequence is CASNPTSGSGEQFF. For the CDR3, the DNA is TGTGCCAGCAACCCGACTAGCGGGAGTGGTGAGCAGTTCTTC.

The J gene is TRBJ1-2, the V gene TRBV5-1, with D tentatively TRBD1 (6 bases). CDR3 length: 14 residues. From germline, CDR1 is SGHRS and CDR2 YFSETQ. The V end lost 0 bases, the J end lost 6 bases, and 12 bases lay between the germline ends. CDR3 sequence reads: CASSLAQGQDGYTF. The DNA for the CDR3 is TGCGCCAGCAGCTTGGCCCAGGGGCAGGATGGCTACACCTTC.

The sample holds many counts of this clonotype. This chain connects TRBV5-1 to TRBJ1-5; maybe TRBD1 (6 bases). The CDR3 covers 15 residues. V lost 4 bases and J lost 6, with 17 bases in between. Germline V gives CDR1 SGHRS, CDR2 YFSETQ. This chain's CDR3 is CASSPQPTGRQPQHF. The CDR3 DNA sequence: TGCGCCAGCAGCCCCCAGCCAACAGGGCGTCAGCCCCAGCATTTT.

This clonotype was counted between two and nine times. Given a much more abundant clone one base away, this may be a read error. The chain employs TRBV7-8 and TRBJ1-2; no clear D gene. This CDR3 is 15 amino acids long. Germline V gene lookup returns CDR1 SGHVS and CDR2 FQNEAQ. The CDR3 loop is CAGSLVRATNYGYTF. The CDR3 coding sequence is TGTGCCGGCAGCTTAGTGAGGGCTACTAACTATGGCTACACCTTC. Filled out from reference TRBV7-8 and TRBJ1-2, the complete variable domain reads GAGVSQSPRYKVAKRGQDVALRCDPISGHVSLFWYQQALGQGPEFLTYFQNEAQLDKSGLPSDRFFAERPEGSVSTLKIQRTQQEDSAVYLCAGSLVRATNYGYTFGSGTRLTVV.

This clonotype was seen repeatedly, ten times or more. This chain joins TRBV29-1 and TRBJ1-3; unclear D gene. This CDR3 has 15 residues. V lost 5 bases to trimming and J lost 0 bases, with 14 bases between them. CDR1 and CDR2 from the germline V gene are SQVTM and ANQGSEA. CDR3 loop: CSVTYLTDSGNTIYF. The CDR3 region has the DNA TGCAGCGTTACTTACTTAACCGACTCTGGAAACACCATATATTTT.

This clonotype was recorded at least ten times. The genes are TRBV12-3 or TRBV12-4 and TRBJ2-7; D possibly corresponds to TRBD2 (7 bases). CDR3 length: 15 amino acids. V gave up 6 bases and J gave up 7 bases, with 22 bases separating them. CDR3 nucleotide sequence: TGTGCCAGCAGCCTCCCTGAGGGGGGGGTGTTGGAGCAGTACTTC. Translated: CASSLPEGGVLEQYF.

At least ten counts were recorded for this clonotype. V and J are TRBV20-1 and TRBJ2-7; a possible D gene is TRBD1 (5 bases). Germline CDR1 reads DFQATT; CDR2 reads SNEGSKA (reference sequence). The CDR3 sequence is 13 residues long. Trimming cost V 3 bases and J 6 bases, with 15 bases left between them. The DNA of the CDR3 is TGCAGTGCTAGTGGGTCCCCGGACACCGAGCAGTACTTC. It encodes CSASGSPDTEQYF.

The V and J genes are TRBV7-9 and TRBJ2-1; 8 bases are a match to TRBD2. With V trimmed by 5 bases and J by 2 bases, 8 bases remained unmatched. The CDR3 sequence is 16 residues long. Germline V gene lookup returns CDR1 SEHNR and CDR2 FQNEAQ (reference sequence). CDR3 nucleotide sequence: TGTGCCAGCAGCCCCCTAGCGGGCGGTACCTACAATGAGCAGTTCTTC. Its translation: CASSPLAGGTYNEQFF.

This clonotype was counted ten times or more. This chain uses TRBV7-6 with TRBJ2-3; weak D call: TRBD2 (6 bases). V was cut by 5 bases and J by 2 bases, with 11 bases left in between. The CDR3 is made up of 14 amino acids. Per the germline V gene, CDR1 is SGHVS and CDR2 is FNYEAQ. This CDR3 reads CASSRGGNTDTQYF. The CDR3 DNA sequence: TGTGCCAGCAGCCGAGGAGGGAACACAGATACGCAGTATTTT.